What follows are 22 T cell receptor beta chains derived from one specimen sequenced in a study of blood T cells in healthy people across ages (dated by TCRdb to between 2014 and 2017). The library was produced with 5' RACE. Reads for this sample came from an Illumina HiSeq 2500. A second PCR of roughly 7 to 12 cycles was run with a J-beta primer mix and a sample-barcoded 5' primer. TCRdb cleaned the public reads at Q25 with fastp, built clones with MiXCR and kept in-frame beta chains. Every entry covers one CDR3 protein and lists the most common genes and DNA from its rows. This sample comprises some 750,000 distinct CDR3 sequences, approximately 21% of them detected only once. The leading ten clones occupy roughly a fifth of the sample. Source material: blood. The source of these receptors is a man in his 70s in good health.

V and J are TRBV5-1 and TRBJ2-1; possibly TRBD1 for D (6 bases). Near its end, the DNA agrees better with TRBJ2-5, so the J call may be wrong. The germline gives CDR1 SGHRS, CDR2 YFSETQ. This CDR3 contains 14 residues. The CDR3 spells CASSPRTGLQTQYF. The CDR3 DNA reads TGCGCCAGCAGCCCCAGAACAGGGCTTCAGACCCAGTACTTC.

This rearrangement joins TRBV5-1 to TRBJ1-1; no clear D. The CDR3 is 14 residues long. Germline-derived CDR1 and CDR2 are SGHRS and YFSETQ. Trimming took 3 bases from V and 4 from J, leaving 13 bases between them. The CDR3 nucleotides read TGCGCCAGCAGCTATACTGGTGGTGGCACTGAAGCTTTCTTT. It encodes CASSYTGGGTEAFF.

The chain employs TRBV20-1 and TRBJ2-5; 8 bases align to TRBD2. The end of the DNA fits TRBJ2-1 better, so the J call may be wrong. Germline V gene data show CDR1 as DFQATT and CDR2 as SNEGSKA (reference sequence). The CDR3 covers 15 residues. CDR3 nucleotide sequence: TGCAGTGCTAGAGGACTAGCGCGAAGAGACAATGAGCAGTTCTTC. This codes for CSARGLARRDNEQFF.

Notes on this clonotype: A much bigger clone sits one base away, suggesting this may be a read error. CDR3 nucleotide sequence: TGCAGCGTCCCACCGGGTTTCGGTGGCTACCCCTTC. Translated: CSVPPGFGGYPF. This chain links TRBV29-1 with TRBJ1-2; no definite D call. There are 12 residues in the CDR3. Germline V gives CDR1 SQVTM, CDR2 ANQGSEA.

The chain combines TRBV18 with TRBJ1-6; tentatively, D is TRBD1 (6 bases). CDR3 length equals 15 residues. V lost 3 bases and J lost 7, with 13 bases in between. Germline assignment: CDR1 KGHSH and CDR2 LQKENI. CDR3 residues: CASSPRGGGNSPLHF. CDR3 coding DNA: TGTGCCAGCTCACCGAGAGGGGGGGGCAATTCACCCCTCCACTTT.

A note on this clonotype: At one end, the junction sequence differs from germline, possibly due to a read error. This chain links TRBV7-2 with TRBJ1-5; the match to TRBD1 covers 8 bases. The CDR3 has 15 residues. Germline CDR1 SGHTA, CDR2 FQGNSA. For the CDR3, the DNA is TGTGCCAGCAGCCAGCGACAGGGGCAAGGTCAGCTCCAGCATTTT. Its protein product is CASSQRQGQGQLQHF.

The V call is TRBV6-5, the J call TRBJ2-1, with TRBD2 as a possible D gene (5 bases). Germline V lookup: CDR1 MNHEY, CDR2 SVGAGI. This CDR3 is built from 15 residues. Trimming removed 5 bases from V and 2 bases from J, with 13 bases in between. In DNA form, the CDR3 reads TGTGCCAGCAGTGACCCTGCGAGGGCCTACAATGAGCAGTTCTTC. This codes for CASSDPARAYNEQFF.

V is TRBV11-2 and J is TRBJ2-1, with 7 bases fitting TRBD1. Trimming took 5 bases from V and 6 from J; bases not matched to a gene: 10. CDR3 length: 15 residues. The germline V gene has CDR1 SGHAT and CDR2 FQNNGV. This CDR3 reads CASSTGQANCNEQFF. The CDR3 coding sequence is TGTGCCAGCAGCACCGGACAGGCGAACTGCAATGAGCAGTTCTTC.

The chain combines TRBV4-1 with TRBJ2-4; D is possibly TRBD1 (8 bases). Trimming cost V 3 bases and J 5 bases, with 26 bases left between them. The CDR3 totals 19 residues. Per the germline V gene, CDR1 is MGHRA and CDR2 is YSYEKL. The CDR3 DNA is TGCGCCAGCAGCCAGGCCGGGGGGAAGACAGGGGACCTCCAAAACATTCAGTACTTC. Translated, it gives CASSQAGGKTGDLQNIQYF.

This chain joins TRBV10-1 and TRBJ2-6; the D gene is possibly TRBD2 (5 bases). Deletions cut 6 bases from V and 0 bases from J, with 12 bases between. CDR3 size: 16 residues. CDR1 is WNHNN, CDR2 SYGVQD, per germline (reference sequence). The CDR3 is CASRDSRDSGANVLTF. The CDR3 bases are TGCGCCAGCAGGGACTCGAGGGACTCTGGGGCCAACGTCCTGACTTTC.

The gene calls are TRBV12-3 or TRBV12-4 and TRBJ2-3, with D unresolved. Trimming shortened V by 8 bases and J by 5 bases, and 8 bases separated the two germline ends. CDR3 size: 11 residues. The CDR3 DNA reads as TGTGCCAGCGCCCCCGGAGATACGCAGTATTTT. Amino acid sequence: CASAPGDTQYF.

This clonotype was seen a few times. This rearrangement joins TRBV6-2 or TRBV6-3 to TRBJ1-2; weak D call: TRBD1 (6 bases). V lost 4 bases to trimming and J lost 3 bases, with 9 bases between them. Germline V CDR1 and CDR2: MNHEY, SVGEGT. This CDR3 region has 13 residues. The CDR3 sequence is CASSSTGHYGYTF. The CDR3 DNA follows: TGTGCCAGCAGTTCGACAGGACACTATGGCTACACCTTC.

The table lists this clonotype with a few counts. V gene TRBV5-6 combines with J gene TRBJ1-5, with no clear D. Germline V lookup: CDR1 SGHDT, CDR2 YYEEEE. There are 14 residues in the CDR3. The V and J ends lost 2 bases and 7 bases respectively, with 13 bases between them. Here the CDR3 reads CASSFTGSGQPQHF. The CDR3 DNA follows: TGTGCCAGCAGCTTCACGGGGTCGGGACAGCCCCAGCATTTT.

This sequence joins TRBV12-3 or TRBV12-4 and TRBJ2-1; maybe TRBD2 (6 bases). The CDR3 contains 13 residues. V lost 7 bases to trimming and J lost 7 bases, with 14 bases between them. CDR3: CASTPRDSNEQFF. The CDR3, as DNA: TGTGCCAGCACCCCGCGGGACTCAAATGAGCAGTTCTTC.

The CDR3: CASSFGTVNEKLFF. CDR3 DNA: TGCGCCAGCAGCTTCGGGACAGTGAATGAAAAACTGTTTTTT. The chain combines TRBV5-1 with TRBJ1-4, with 7 bases matching TRBD1. Trimming removed 2 bases from V and 5 bases from J; junction bases left unmatched: 3. In germline, CDR1 is SGHRS, CDR2 YFSETQ. This CDR3 is built from 14 residues.

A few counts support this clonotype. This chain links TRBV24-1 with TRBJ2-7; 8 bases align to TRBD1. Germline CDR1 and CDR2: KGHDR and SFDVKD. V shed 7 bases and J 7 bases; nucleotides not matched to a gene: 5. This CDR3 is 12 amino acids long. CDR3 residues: CATSGTGFEQYF. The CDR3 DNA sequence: TGTGCCACCAGCGGGACAGGATTTGAGCAGTACTTC.

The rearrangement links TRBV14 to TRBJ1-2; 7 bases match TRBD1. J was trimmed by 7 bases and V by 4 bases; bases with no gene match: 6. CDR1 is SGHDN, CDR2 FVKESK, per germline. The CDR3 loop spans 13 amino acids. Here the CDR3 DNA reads TGTGCCAGCAGCCGAGCTTCAGGGGGTGGCTACACCTTC. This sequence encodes CASSRASGGGYTF.

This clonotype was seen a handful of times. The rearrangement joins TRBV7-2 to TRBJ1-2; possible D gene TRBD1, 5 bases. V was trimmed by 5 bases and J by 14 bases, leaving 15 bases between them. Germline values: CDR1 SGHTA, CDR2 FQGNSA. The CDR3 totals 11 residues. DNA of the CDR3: TGTGCCAGCAGCAATGGCGGGGGTTCGACCTTC. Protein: CASSNGGGSTF.

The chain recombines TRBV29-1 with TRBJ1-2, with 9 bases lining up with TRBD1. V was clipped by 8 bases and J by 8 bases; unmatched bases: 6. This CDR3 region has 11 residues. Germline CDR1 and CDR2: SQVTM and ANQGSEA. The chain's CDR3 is CSTTGGPGYTF. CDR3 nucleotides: TGCAGCACAACAGGGGGCCCGGGCTACACCTTC. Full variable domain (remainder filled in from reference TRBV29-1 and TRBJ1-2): SAVISQKPSRDICQRGTSLTIQCQVDSQVTMMFWYRQQPGQSLTLIATANQGSEATYESGFVIDKFPISRPNLTFSTLTVSNMSPEDSSIYLCSTTGGPGYTFGSGTRLTVV.

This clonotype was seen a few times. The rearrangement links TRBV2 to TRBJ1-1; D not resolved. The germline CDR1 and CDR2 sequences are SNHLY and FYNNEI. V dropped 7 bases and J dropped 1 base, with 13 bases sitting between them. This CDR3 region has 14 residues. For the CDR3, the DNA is TGTGCCAGCATGAGGGTAGCGCCGAACACTGAAGCTTTCTTT. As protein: CASMRVAPNTEAFF.

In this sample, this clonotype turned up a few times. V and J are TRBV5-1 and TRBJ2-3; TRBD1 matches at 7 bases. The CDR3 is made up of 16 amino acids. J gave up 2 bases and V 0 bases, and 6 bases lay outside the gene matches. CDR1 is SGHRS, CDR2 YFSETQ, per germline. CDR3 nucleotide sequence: TGCGCCAGCAGCTTGGGGGGACAGCCAAACACAGATACGCAGTATTTT. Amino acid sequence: CASSLGGQPNTDTQYF.

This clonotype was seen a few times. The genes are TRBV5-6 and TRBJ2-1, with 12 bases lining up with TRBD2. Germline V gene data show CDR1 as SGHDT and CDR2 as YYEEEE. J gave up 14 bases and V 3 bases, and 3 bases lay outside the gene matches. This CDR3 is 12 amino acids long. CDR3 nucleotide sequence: TGTGCCAGCAGCTGGACTAGCGGGAATAAGTTCTTC. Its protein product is CASSWTSGNKFF. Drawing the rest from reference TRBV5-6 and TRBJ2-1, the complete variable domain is DAGVTQSPTHLIKTRGQQVTLRCSPKSGHDTVSWYQQALGQGPQFIFQYYEEEERQRGNFPDRFSGHQFPNYSSELNVNALLLGDSALYLCASSWTSGNKFFGPGTRLTVL.